This entry lists 31 T cell receptor beta chains sequenced from one sample in a study of T cells in Graves' hyperthyroidism and ophthalmopathy. TCR beta CDR3 region amplification was performed from RNA transcripts. When the TCR CDR3 underwent first-round RT-PCR, the HTBI primer set was used. Each CDR3 protein is one row after TCRdb ran MiXCR on the multiplex PCR reads. The table has 660,000 or so distinct CDR3 sequences, roughly 20% seen once; the top ten hold 30% to 40%. Sequenced input: blood. The source is a man aged 30 to 45 with Graves' ophthalmopathy.

The table lists this clonotype with many counts. This sequence joins TRBV30 and TRBJ1-6; 9 positions agree with TRBD1. Germline V gene lookup returns CDR1 GTSNPN and CDR2 SVGIG (reference sequence). V shed 4 bases and J 7 bases; nucleotides not matched to a gene: 8. The CDR3 consists of 15 residues. The CDR3 DNA follows: TGTGCCTGGACTAAGGACAGGGGCGCAAATTCACCCCTCCACTTT. Its translation: CAWTKDRGANSPLHF.

Here the CDR3 reads CASSLTGYQPQHF. The CDR3 DNA follows: TGTGCCAGCAGTTTAACAGGGTATCAGCCCCAGCATTTT. The chain links TRBV28 to TRBJ1-5, with D possibly being TRBD1 (6 bases). This CDR3 has 13 amino acids. V lost 2 bases, J lost 5 bases, and 7 bases lay in between. CDR1 is MDHEN, CDR2 SYDVKM, per germline.

The rearrangement joins TRBV6-1 to TRBJ2-7; TRBD1 matches 8 bases. The CDR3 is 16 amino acids. J gave up 5 bases and V 5 bases, and 14 bases lay outside the gene matches. Per germline, CDR1 MNHNS and CDR2 SASEGT. CDR3 sequence (DNA): TGTGCCAGCAGTACAGGGGGTGTAGGGGGCCCCCACGAGCAGTACTTC. Its protein is CASSTGGVGGPHEQYF.

The sample holds a few counts of this clonotype. V is TRBV10-3 and J is TRBJ2-6, with TRBD2 as a possible D gene (6 bases). CDR3 length equals 13 residues. V was trimmed by 6 bases and J by 3 bases, leaving 6 bases between them. In germline, CDR1 is ENHRY, CDR2 SYGVKD. CDR3 in amino acids: CAIRGGGANVLTF. For the CDR3, the DNA is TGTGCCATCAGGGGAGGTGGGGCCAACGTCCTGACTTTC.

About this clonotype itself: This may be a read error, as it is one base from a much larger clone. The chain uses TRBV30 and TRBJ1-1, with D maybe TRBD1 (5 bases). The CDR3 is 14 residues long. The germline V gene encodes CDR1 GTSNPN and CDR2 SVGIG (reference sequence). Trimming removed 0 bases from V and 7 bases from J, with 15 bases in between. The CDR3 here is CAWSVRGGFGEAFF. CDR3 in DNA: TGTGCCTGGAGTGTACGTGGGGGATTTGGTGAAGCTTTCTTT. Based on the CDR3 plus reference TRBV30 and TRBJ1-1, the full variable domain is SQTIHQWPATLVQPVGSPLSLECTVEGTSNPNLYWYRQAAGRGLQLLFYSVGIGQISSEVPQNLSASRPQDRQFILSSKKLLLSDSGFYLCAWSVRGGFGEAFFGQGTRLTVV.

This chain joins TRBV10-1 and TRBJ2-7, with 8 positions matching TRBD2. Looked up from germline, CDR1 is WNHNN and CDR2 is SYGVQD (reference sequence). The length of the CDR3 is 15 residues. V lost 6 bases, J lost 1 base, and 8 bases stayed unmatched. The DNA for the CDR3 is TGCGCCAGCAGGAAATGTAGCGGGAATTCCTACGAGCAGTACTTC. Translating it yields CASRKCSGNSYEQYF.

The J gene is TRBJ1-5, the V gene TRBV3-1; no clear D. The germline V gene has CDR1 LGHDT and CDR2 YNNKEL (reference sequence). The CDR3 runs to 14 residues. V was shortened by 0 bases and J by 5 bases, with 8 bases between the two germline ends. CDR3 loop: CASSQDMVYQPQHF. The DNA of the CDR3 is TGTGCCAGCAGCCAAGATATGGTCTATCAGCCCCAGCATTTT. Based on the CDR3 plus reference TRBV3-1 and TRBJ1-5, the full variable domain is DTAVSQTPKYLVTQMGNDKSIKCEQNLGHDTMYWYKQDSKKFLKIMFSYNNKELIINETVPNRFSPKSPDKAHLNLHINSLELGDSAVYFCASSQDMVYQPQHFGDGTRLSIL.

This clonotype has a handful of counts. The chain joins TRBV10-3 to TRBJ1-2; D ambiguous. Between the trimmed V and J ends, which lost 8 bases and 7 bases, there was a span of 17 bases. Germline V gene lookup returns CDR1 ENHRY and CDR2 SYGVKD. This CDR3 contains 13 residues. The CDR3 DNA sequence: TGTGCCATCGATGATTTGTCGGGTACTGGCTACACCTTC. It translates to CAIDDLSGTGYTF.

This clonotype was observed a few times. V gene TRBV6-2 or TRBV6-3 combines with J gene TRBJ2-7; 8 bases map to TRBD2. The ends lost 5 bases at V and 4 bases at J; junction bases unmatched: 10. This CDR3 is 15 amino acids long. Germline CDR1 is MNHEY and CDR2 is SVGEGT. The DNA of the CDR3 is TGTGCCAGCAGTGGGGCGTCTAGCGGGTCTTACGAGCAGTACTTC. The encoded protein is CASSGASSGSYEQYF.

In this sample, this clonotype turned up many times. The J gene is TRBJ1-1, the V gene TRBV30; D gene ambiguous. In germline, CDR1 is GTSNPN, CDR2 SVGIG (reference sequence). V was cut by 1 base and J by 0 bases, with 12 bases left in between. The CDR3 runs 15 residues. DNA of the CDR3: TGTGCCTGGAGTGCCCCCGGTGAGATGAACACTGAAGCTTTCTTT. It encodes CAWSAPGEMNTEAFF.

The chain uses TRBV10-3 and TRBJ1-2, with TRBD1 identical over 7 bases. The CDR3 contains 12 residues. After removal of 8 bases from V and 10 bases from J, the junction contained 10 bases not matched to a gene. Germline lookup yields CDR1 ENHRY and CDR2 SYGVKD. DNA of the CDR3: TGTGCCATCTCCTCGGACAGGTTGTACTACACCTTC. It translates to CAISSDRLYYTF.

The rearrangement uses TRBV28 and TRBJ1-3; possibly TRBD1 for D (6 bases). Per germline, CDR1 MDHEN and CDR2 SYDVKM. The germline V and J ends were trimmed by 4 bases and 3 bases, with 10 bases remaining between them. This CDR3 spans 14 amino acids. CDR3 DNA: TGTGCCAGCAGTTATGGACAGTTTGGAAACACCATATATTTT. Translation gives CASSYGQFGNTIYF.

This clonotype was detected a few times. Germline is not matched at one junction end, which may reflect a read error. The chain is built from TRBV28 and TRBJ1-4; TRBD1 agrees at 9 bases. The CDR3 runs to 16 residues. Germline CDR1 MDHEN, CDR2 SYDVKM. The CDR3: CTSSLPQGQGNEKLFF. CDR3 DNA: TGTACCAGCAGTTTACCCCAGGGACAGGGTAATGAAAAACTGTTTTTT.

The chain joins TRBV20-1 to TRBJ2-1; D unclear. Germline V CDR1 and CDR2: DFQATT, SNEGSKA (reference sequence). The germline V and J ends were trimmed by 8 bases and 10 bases, with 21 bases remaining between them. The CDR3 covers 13 residues. The CDR3, as DNA: TGCAGTTCCCATGACTTGCCCTCCTACGAGCAGTTCTTC. This translates into CSSHDLPSYEQFF.

This clonotype was seen ten or more times. This chain joins TRBV15 and TRBJ2-2; D not resolved. CDR1 is LNHNV and CDR2 is YYDKDF in the germline V gene (reference sequence). Trimming took 1 base from V and 4 from J, leaving 4 bases between them. The CDR3 is 13 residues long. The CDR3 DNA sequence: TGTGCCACCAGCAGAGTCGGCACCGGGGAGCTGTTTTTT. Translating gives CATSRVGTGELFF.

This clonotype has only a few counts. This chain links TRBV10-3 with TRBJ2-6; 8 bases are a match to TRBD1. Germline V gene lookup returns CDR1 ENHRY and CDR2 SYGVKD. Trimming removed 6 bases from V and 3 bases from J; junction bases left unmatched: 22. The CDR3 is made up of 21 amino acids. The CDR3 DNA sequence: TGTGCCATCAGCGACCCCAGGGCCACCGGACAGGGTTGGCGTGGGGCCAACGTCCTGACTTTC. Its protein product is CAISDPRATGQGWRGANVLTF.

The rearrangement joins TRBV2 to TRBJ1-3; D gene uncertain. The CDR3 spans 17 residues. Trimming removed 6 bases at V and 0 bases at J, with 18 bases between. Germline V gene lookup returns CDR1 SNHLY and CDR2 FYNNEI. The CDR3, as DNA: TGTGCCAGCAGACCCCTCCCCACTGACGGCTCTGGAAACACCATATATTTT. Its translation: CASRPLPTDGSGNTIYF.

This rearrangement joins TRBV13 to TRBJ2-7; no firm D call. The CDR3 totals 14 residues. Germline values: CDR1 PRHDT, CDR2 FYEKMQ (reference sequence). V was pared by 3 bases and J by 0 bases, with 9 bases between. The CDR3 here is CASSFDSSSYEQYF. Here the CDR3 DNA reads TGTGCCAGCAGCTTTGACTCGAGCTCCTACGAGCAGTACTTC.

This clonotype was seen only a few times. The chain employs TRBV7-8 and TRBJ2-3; either TRBD1 or TRBD2 may fit D (6 bases each). Trimming removed 1 base from V and 6 bases from J, with 20 bases in between. There are 17 residues in the CDR3. Germline values: CDR1 SGHVS, CDR2 FQNEAQ. CDR3 DNA sequence: TGTGCCAGCAGCTTAGACCCCAAGGGGGGAGTGTGGGATACGCAGTATTTT. This sequence encodes CASSLDPKGGVWDTQYF.

This clonotype was detected ten times or more. The chain has TRBV3-1 and TRBJ1-6, with D possibly being TRBD1 (5 bases). Germline V gene lookup returns CDR1 LGHDT and CDR2 YNNKEL (reference sequence). V was shortened by 2 bases and J by 9 bases, with 14 bases between the two germline ends. CDR3 length equals 15 residues. The CDR3 nucleotides are TGTGCCAGCAGCCAATTTGCAGGGCCAGGTTCACCCCTCCACTTT. This translates into CASSQFAGPGSPLHF.

The chain recombines TRBV7-9 with TRBJ2-1, with 9 nucleotides matching TRBD2. CDR1 is SEHNR, CDR2 FQNEAQ, per germline (reference sequence). V was clipped by 10 bases and J by 7 bases; unmatched bases: 11. The CDR3 length is 14 residues. The CDR3 DNA sequence: TGTGCCAACCTAGCGGGACCCCCTTCTAATGAGCAGTTCTTC. This encodes CANLAGPPSNEQFF.

The chain is built from TRBV28 and TRBJ1-2; D unresolved. The CDR3 totals 13 residues. Trimming removed 5 bases at V and 5 bases at J, with 12 bases between. Germline V CDR1 and CDR2: MDHEN, SYDVKM. DNA for the CDR3: TGTGCCAGCAGTCTAAGTACTCTATATGGCTACACCTTC. Its translation: CASSLSTLYGYTF.

This clonotype was seen a handful of times. At one end the junction does not follow the germline gene, possibly because of a read error. This chain uses TRBV7-3 with TRBJ1-1, with D maybe TRBD1 (5 bases). Germline CDR1 reads SGHTA; CDR2 reads FQGTGA. This CDR3 is built from 13 residues. CDR3 residues: CARSKDISTEAFF. In DNA form, the CDR3 reads TGTGCCCGCAGCAAGGACATCTCTACTGAAGCTTTCTTT.

This clonotype was found a few times. The chain is built from TRBV5-5 and TRBJ2-5; unclear D gene. The CDR3 covers 11 residues. Germline V CDR1 and CDR2: SGHKS, YYEKEE (reference sequence). V lost 5 bases, J lost 2 bases, and 4 bases lay in between. CDR3 loop: CASRVQETQYF. CDR3 nucleotides: TGTGCCAGCAGGGTACAAGAGACCCAGTACTTC.

The chain joins TRBV6-2 or TRBV6-3 to TRBJ2-1; D unclear. Trimming took off 0 bases at V and 3 bases at J, with 18 bases between the two ends. CDR1 MNHEY and CDR2 SVGEGT come from the germline V gene. This CDR3 comprises 18 residues. Here the CDR3 reads CASSYSPGFKRDYNEQFF. CDR3 nucleotide sequence: TGTGCCAGCAGTTACTCCCCGGGTTTTAAGCGAGACTACAATGAGCAGTTCTTC.

This rearrangement joins TRBV30 to TRBJ2-7; 7 nucleotides agree with TRBD2. CDR3 size: 15 residues. The V gene end was trimmed by 1 base and the J gene end by 6 bases; junction bases not matched to a gene: 12. Germline loops: CDR1 GTSNPN, CDR2 SVGIG (reference sequence). CDR3 DNA: TGTGCCTGGAGTGCCAGACTAGCCAGGAGGAGCGAGCAGTACTTC. It codes for CAWSARLARRSEQYF.

This clonotype has more than one count but fewer than ten. The chain joins TRBV5-1 to TRBJ2-5; no reliable D call. The CDR3 has 14 amino acids. Germline V gene data show CDR1 as SGHRS and CDR2 as YFSETQ. The ends were cut back, 2 bases at V and 1 base at J, with 9 bases in the middle. For the CDR3, the DNA is TGCGCCAGCAGCTTAAGTTTAGCCCAAGAGACCCAGTACTTC. This translates into CASSLSLAQETQYF.

This clonotype was seen a handful of times. CDR3 amino acids: CATQNMEGEKLFF. Written as DNA, the CDR3 is TGTGCCACCCAAAACATGGAGGGGGAAAAACTGTTTTTT. The rearrangement uses TRBV10-3 and TRBJ1-4; TRBD1 is a possible D gene (5 bases). The CDR3 extends over 13 amino acids. Germline V gene data show CDR1 as ENHRY and CDR2 as SYGVKD. V lost 10 bases and J 8 bases, leaving 17 bases between the germline ends.

The V call is TRBV30, the J call TRBJ2-1; TRBD2 aligns across 7 bases. The CDR3 sequence is 15 residues long. CDR1 and CDR2 (germline): GTSNPN, SVGIG (reference sequence). The J segment lost 7 bases and the V segment lost 0 bases, leaving 9 bases of the junction unmatched. The CDR3 coding sequence is TGTGCCTGGAGTGTGTGGGGCGGGAGTGGGAATGAGCAGTTCTTC. Amino acid sequence: CAWSVWGGSGNEQFF.

This clonotype was seen at least ten times. The V call is TRBV28, the J call TRBJ1-3; D gene uncertain. V lost 5 bases and J lost 0, with 14 bases in between. This CDR3 comprises 16 residues. Per germline, CDR1 MDHEN and CDR2 SYDVKM. The CDR3 sequence: CASSPTAETSGNTIYF. CDR3 coding DNA: TGTGCCAGCAGTCCAACTGCGGAAACCTCTGGAAACACCATATATTTT.

A few counts support this clonotype. The J gene is TRBJ2-5, the V gene TRBV4-1, with a tentative D call TRBD2 (5 bases). Deletions cut 1 base from V and 5 bases from J, with 17 bases between. Germline V gene sequence: CDR1 MGHRA, CDR2 YSYEKL. The CDR3 length is 16 residues. CDR3 sequence reads: CASSQGVPAVSETQYF. DNA for the CDR3: TGCGCCAGCAGCCAAGGGGTCCCAGCGGTTTCGGAGACCCAGTACTTC.